This T cell receptor beta chain was observed in a study of blood T cell repertoires in COVID-19. Study in general: The origin of the acute and convalescent COVID-19 samples was the United States, Italy and Spain.

Followed over time, Seattle patients had been enrolled while infection was active. Authors' data handling: Reference gene primer amplification in the assay estimated nucleated cell counts. Method: immunoSEQ multiplex PCR; TCRdb's copy keeps in-frame clones and lacks some. The DNA was the basis for D and trimming; V, J and clone size are from that table. This table holds approximately 170,000 clones, over 75% found once. This sequence originates from an elderly man with COVID-19, enrolled during active disease. Sequences were obtained from peripheral blood.

CDR3: CASSQDSSGGGNEQFF. The DNA of the CDR3 is TGCGCCAGCAGCCAAGATTCTAGCGGGGGTGGCAATGAGCAGTTCTTC. This sequence joins TRBV4-3 and TRBJ2-1, with 10 bases fitting TRBD2. Trimming removed 0 bases from V and 6 bases from J; junction bases left unmatched: 5. Germline assignment: CDR1 LGHNA and CDR2 YSLEER. CDR3 length: 16 residues.